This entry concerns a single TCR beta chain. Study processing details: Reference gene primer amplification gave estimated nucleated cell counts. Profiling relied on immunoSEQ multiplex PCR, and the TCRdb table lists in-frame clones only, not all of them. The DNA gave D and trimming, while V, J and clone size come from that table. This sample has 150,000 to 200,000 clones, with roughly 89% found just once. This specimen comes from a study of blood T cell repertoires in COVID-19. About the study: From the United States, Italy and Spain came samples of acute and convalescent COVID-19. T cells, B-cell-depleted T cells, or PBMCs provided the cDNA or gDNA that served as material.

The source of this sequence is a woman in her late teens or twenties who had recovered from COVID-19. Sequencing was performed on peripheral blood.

The CDR3, as DNA: TGTGCCAGCAGTGTCACCGGGACAGGGTCTTACGAGCAGTACTTC. Translation: CASSVTGTGSYEQYF. The rearrangement uses TRBV6-6 and TRBJ2-7, with TRBD1 identical over 9 bases. V lost 5 bases and J lost 4; bases outside the gene matches: 9. CDR3 length: 15 residues. The germline gives CDR1 MNHNY, CDR2 SVGAGI (reference sequence).